One T cell receptor beta chain is described in this entry. Its antigen is as yet unknown. The data were taken from a study of OX40 agonist ivuxolimab in advanced cancers. Study-wide context: Checkpoint inhibitors had been given previously to 40% of patients.

Clones were read by immunoSEQ multiplex PCR, and TCRdb kept only the in-frame ones, dropping some. The table lists 40,000 to 50,000 clones, 80% to 90% of them singletons, with about 50% in the top ten. Study conclusions and caveats: Some patients without response likewise showed low normalized clonal expansion.

This CDR3 spans 14 amino acids. V lost 6 bases and J lost 4, with 15 bases in between. The germline V gene has CDR1 MNHNS and CDR2 SASEGT. This clonotype originated in an adult with an advanced solid tumor such as melanoma, head and neck, liver or kidney cancer. The sequencing here drew on CD4+ or CD8+ T cells sorted from blood, taken in a trial of the OX40 agonist ivuxolimab. V gene TRBV6-1 combines with J gene TRBJ1-2; a weak D match, TRBD1 (6 bases). In DNA, the CDR3 is TGTGCCAGCAGAGGGGGGTCTGGATCCTATGGCTACACCTTC. It specifies CASRGGSGSYGYTF.